This TCR beta chain was profiled in a study of Ad26.COV2.S vaccination and SARS-CoV-2 variants. For the study at large: The study gave Ad26.COV2.S intramuscularly, once or twice 56 days apart. Findings and limits, study-wide: In TCR breadth and depth analyses, total T cell responses may have been underestimated.

As to this clone: Its antigen is unknown.

The treatment was: approximately 18 received Ad26.COV2.S at low or high dose, single or two shots; about 5 received placebo; per-sample allocation not given. The samples date from day 63 after the first vaccine or placebo injection. Within Boston, the person who donated was an adult of 18-55 years. Its platform was an Ad26 vector, and its expressed antigen was Wuhan-strain SARS-CoV-2 spike. Generated by immunoSEQ multiplex PCR, the TCRdb table keeps only in-frame clones and is missing some. The sample contains some 520,000 clones, roughly 89% of which appear only once. This CDR3 comprises 13 residues. Trimming took off 6 bases at V and 1 base at J, with 4 bases between the two ends.

The chain employs TRBV12-3 or TRBV12-4 and TRBJ2-6, with D unclear. The sequencing here drew on peripheral blood, taken in a trial of Ad26.COV2.S vaccine versus placebo. The origin of this receptor is a person between 18 and 65 years old who received the Ad26.COV2.S COVID-19 vaccine or a placebo. CDR3 bases: TGTGCCAGCAGGACGTCTGGGGCCAACGTCCTGACTTTC. This codes for CASRTSGANVLTF.